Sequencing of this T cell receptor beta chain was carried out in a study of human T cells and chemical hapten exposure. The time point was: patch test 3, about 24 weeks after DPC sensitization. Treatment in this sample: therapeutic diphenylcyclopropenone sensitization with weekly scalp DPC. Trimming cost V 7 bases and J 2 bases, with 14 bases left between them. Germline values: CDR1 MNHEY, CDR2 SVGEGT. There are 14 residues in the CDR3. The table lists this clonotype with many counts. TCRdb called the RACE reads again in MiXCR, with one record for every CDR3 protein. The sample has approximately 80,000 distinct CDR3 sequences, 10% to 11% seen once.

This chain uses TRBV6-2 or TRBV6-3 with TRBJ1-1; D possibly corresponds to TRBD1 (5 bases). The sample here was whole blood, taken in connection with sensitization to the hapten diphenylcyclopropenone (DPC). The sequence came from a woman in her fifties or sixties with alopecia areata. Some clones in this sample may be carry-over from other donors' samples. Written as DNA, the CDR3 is TGTGCCAGCAACCACGGGGGTAGCAACACTGAAGCTTTCTTT. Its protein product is CASNHGGSNTEAFF.